Listed below are T cell receptor beta chains from one sample, sequenced in a study of shared clonotypes between healthy human individuals. Data came from immunoSEQ multiplex PCR; TCRdb stores just in-frame clones and leaves some out. The table has over 850,000 clones, about four fifths seen once. The specimen was memory CD4+ T cells from PBMCs. These receptors all stem from a young man in good health. Some clones in this sample may be carry-over from other donors' samples. Each CDR3 is given with its conserved first and last residue. Fields, in order: V gene, clone size, D gene, J gene, CDR3 protein, CDR3 DNA. D genes are given only for firm matches. The size of a clone is reported for some rows only, either as once, few or many, or as a class for expanded clones.

TRBV9	once	.	TRBJ2-7	CASSVATGDYEQYF	TGTGCCAGCAGCGTAGCTACCGGAGACTACGAGCAGTACTTC
TRBV19	.	.	TRBJ2-2	CASGRGTGELFF	TGTGCCAGTGGACGGGGGACCGGGGAGCTGTTTTTT
TRBV5-4	.	TRBD1	TRBJ2-5	CASSLDRGTSETQYF	TGTGCCAGCAGTTTGGACAGGGGTACGTCGGAGACCCAGTACTTC
TRBV5-1	.	.	TRBJ2-1	CASSLSLAPPGEQFF	TGCGCCAGCAGCTTGTCGCTAGCACCTCCTGGTGAGCAGTTCTTC
TRBV6-1	.	.	TRBJ1-3	CASSEATSGNTIYF	TGTGCCAGCAGTGAAGCCACCTCTGGAAACACCATATATTTT
TRBV7-6	.	.	TRBJ2-1	CASSLDWRDRRNEQFF	TGTGCCAGCAGCTTAGATTGGCGGGATAGACGGAATGAGCAGTTCTTC
TRBV27	.	TRBD1	TRBJ1-5	CASSHRDGTAVVNQPQHF	TGTGCCAGCAGCCACCGTGACGGGACAGCCGTAGTCAATCAGCCCCAGCATTTT
TRBV5-1	.	TRBD2	TRBJ2-5	CASSLVASGSPRDGETQYF	TGCGCCAGCAGCTTGGTGGCTAGCGGGAGCCCTCGGGATGGGGAGACCCAGTACTTC
TRBV5-1	many	TRBD1	TRBJ2-5	CASSSGQGIQTQYF	TGCGCCAGCAGCTCGGGACAGGGGATTCAGACCCAGTACTTC
TRBV6-1	.	.	TRBJ2-7	CASSADRSFYEQYF	TGTGCCAGCAGTGCCGACAGAAGTTTCTACGAGCAGTACTTC
TRBV10-3	.	TRBD2	TRBJ2-1	CATGTSGGVAYNEQFF	TGTGCCACCGGGACTAGCGGAGGGGTAGCCTACAATGAGCAGTTCTTC
TRBV6-5	once	.	TRBJ1-5	CASSQTRGNQPQHF	TGTGCCAGCAGCCAGACAAGGGGCAATCAGCCCCAGCATTTT
TRBV30	once	.	TRBJ2-5	CAWSRETQYF	TGTGCCTGGAGCCGGGAGACCCAGTACTTC
TRBV28	.	TRBD1	TRBJ2-1	CASSRTQGGFFHEQFF	TGTGCCAGCAGCAGAACACAGGGGGGCTTCTTTCATGAGCAGTTCTTC
TRBV5-1	few	TRBD2	TRBJ2-1	CASSTSPGLAYNEQFF	TGCGCCAGCAGCACATCCCCGGGACTAGCCTACAATGAGCAGTTCTTC
TRBV7-9	.	.	TRBJ1-3	CASSLAGGNTIYF	TGTGCCAGCAGCTTAGCGGGAGGAAACACCATATATTTT
TRBV7-3	few	TRBD1	TRBJ2-5	CASSLEGQARQYF	TGTGCCAGCAGCTTAGAGGGACAGGCCCGTCAGTACTTC
TRBV7-9	.	.	TRBJ2-7	CARPGPAGPLLEQYF	TGTGCCAGGCCCGGCCCCGCGGGCCCCCTACTCGAGCAGTACTTC
TRBV16	.	.	TRBJ1-2	CASSQSRGYTF	TGTGCCAGCAGCCAATCGCGGGGCTACACCTTC
TRBV19	.	.	TRBJ1-5	CASSTYNNQPQHF	TGTGCCAGTAGTACGTACAACAATCAGCCCCAGCATTTT
TRBV5-4	.	TRBD1	TRBJ2-1	CASSLGNPRDRGGYEQFF	TGTGCCAGCAGCTTGGGGAACCCCCGGGACAGGGGAGGGTATGAGCAGTTCTTC
TRBV6-5	.	.	TRBJ2-1	CASSYLDPRSGNEQFF	TGTGCCAGCAGTTACCTCGACCCCCGCTCCGGCAATGAGCAGTTCTTC
TRBV5-1	.	TRBD1	TRBJ1-6	CASSLVGGPDSPLHF	TGCGCCAGCAGCTTGGTAGGGGGCCCCGATTCACCCCTCCACTTT
TRBV28	.	TRBD2	TRBJ2-2	CASSFSSGRAGGELFF	TGTGCCAGCAGTTTCTCTAGCGGGAGGGCCGGCGGGGAGCTGTTTTTT
TRBV2	once	.	TRBJ2-7	CASSTRGSEQYF	TGTGCCAGCAGCACGCGAGGCAGCGAGCAGTACTTC
TRBV27	.	TRBD2	TRBJ2-7	CASRFIAGDSYEQYF	TGTGCCAGCAGGTTCATAGCGGGAGATTCTTACGAGCAGTACTTC
TRBV14	.	TRBD2	TRBJ2-3	CASSGLAGTKDTQYF	TGTGCCAGCAGCGGACTAGCGGGAACCAAAGATACGCAGTATTTT
TRBV5-1	.	TRBD1	TRBJ2-5	CASSGRQGVGTQYF	TGCGCCAGCAGCGGGAGACAGGGAGTTGGAACCCAGTACTTC
TRBV6-6	.	.	TRBJ2-7	CASRRVSPEQYF	TGTGCCAGCAGGCGGGTTTCCCCCGAGCAGTACTTC
TRBV7-6	.	.	TRBJ1-1	CASSRIVGSEAFF	TGTGCCAGCTCTCGAATAGTAGGCTCTGAAGCTTTCTTT
TRBV5-6	.	.	TRBJ2-1	CASSLGPPSSYNEQFF	TGTGCCAGCAGTCTAGGGCCTCCGAGCTCCTACAATGAGCAGTTCTTC
TRBV18	few	TRBD1	TRBJ2-2	CASSPVGQGNTGELFF	TGTGCCAGCTCACCGGTTGGACAGGGGAACACCGGGGAGCTGTTTTTT
TRBV7-2	few	.	TRBJ1-2	CASTLGGVPYGYTF	TGTGCCAGCACCCTAGGGGGGGTCCCCTATGGCTACACCTTC
TRBV7-7	many	TRBD1	TRBJ2-5	CASSSAGGLETQYF	TGTGCCAGCAGCTCGGCAGGGGGCCTGGAGACCCAGTACTTC
TRBV15	.	TRBD1	TRBJ1-1	CATSRGGTGNTEAFF	TGTGCCACCAGCAGAGGAGGGACAGGAAACACTGAAGCTTTCTTT
TRBV9	few	.	TRBJ1-1	CASSVDDGGGFLMNTEAFF	TGTGCCAGCAGCGTAGATGATGGTGGGGGGTTCCTCATGAACACTGAAGCTTTCTTT
TRBV18	.	.	TRBJ2-3	CASSPPRDGGKRGTQYF	TGTGCCAGCTCACCACCGCGTGACGGGGGAAAACGTGGCACGCAGTATTTT
TRBV6-1	.	TRBD2	TRBJ2-7	CASSEPRLANYEQYF	TGTGCCAGCAGTGAACCGAGACTAGCAAACTACGAGCAGTACTTC
TRBV6-4	few	TRBD2	TRBJ2-3	CASSPNREGGDTQYF	TGTGCCAGCAGCCCGAACCGGGAGGGAGGAGATACGCAGTATTTT
TRBV5-1	.	.	TRBJ2-2	CASSLYPPYGGGGELFF	TGCGCCAGCAGCTTGTATCCCCCTTATGGGGGCGGAGGGGAGCTGTTTTTT
TRBV2	.	TRBD1	TRBJ2-3	CASSGQAPNTDTQYF	TGTGCCAGCAGCGGACAGGCGCCTAACACAGATACGCAGTATTTT
TRBV28	few	TRBD2	TRBJ2-2	CASSPRGRGYTGELFF	TGTGCCAGCTCACCTAGAGGGAGGGGTTACACCGGGGAGCTGTTTTTT
TRBV7-3	.	.	TRBJ2-1	CASSPGVHNEQFF	TGTGCCAGCAGCCCGGGAGTCCACAATGAGCAGTTCTTC
TRBV30	few	.	TRBJ2-1	CAWSVYRHNEQFF	TGTGCCTGGAGTGTATACAGGCACAATGAGCAGTTCTTC
TRBV7-8	.	.	TRBJ2-7	CASSLGTTSEQYF	TGTGCCAGCAGCTTAGGGACAACAAGCGAGCAGTACTTC
TRBV7-2	.	.	TRBJ2-3	CASSSRRAEDTQYF	TGTGCCAGCAGTTCACGGAGGGCGGAAGATACGCAGTATTTT
TRBV2	.	TRBD1	TRBJ1-5	CASSLDRLGNQPQHF	TGTGCCAGCAGTTTGGACAGGCTCGGCAATCAGCCCCAGCATTTT
TRBV2	.	.	TRBJ1-2	CASSPRQDYGYTF	TGTGCCAGCAGTCCTAGACAGGACTATGGCTACACCTTC
TRBV10-3	.	.	TRBJ1-1	CAIREGRYMNTEAFF	TGTGCCATCAGGGAGGGAAGGTACATGAACACTGAAGCTTTCTTT
TRBV19	.	TRBD1	TRBJ2-4	CASTSFGQGQKSYIQYF	TGTGCCAGTACCTCGTTCGGACAGGGTCAAAAGTCTTACATTCAGTACTTC
TRBV28	.	.	TRBJ2-7	CASSLIGSEAYEQYF	TGTGCCAGCAGTTTAATCGGATCCGAAGCCTACGAGCAGTACTTC
TRBV11-1	once	.	TRBJ2-7	CASSPNWGSEQYF	TGTGCCAGCAGCCCCAATTGGGGGAGCGAGCAGTACTTC
TRBV28	.	TRBD2	TRBJ2-1	CASSLSGLAGLNEQFF	TGTGCCAGCAGTTTATCCGGACTAGCGGGTCTCAATGAGCAGTTCTTC
TRBV28	.	.	TRBJ1-3	CASSPTWPGNTIYF	TGTGCCAGCAGTCCCACTTGGCCGGGGAACACCATATATTTT
TRBV4-1	.	TRBD1	TRBJ1-1	CASSQSTGAMYTEAFF	TGCGCCAGCAGCCAGTCGACAGGGGCAATGTACACTGAAGCTTTCTTT
TRBV5-1	.	TRBD2	TRBJ2-1	CASNAGTSGPEQFF	TGCGCCAGCAACGCTGGGACTAGCGGACCAGAGCAGTTCTTC
TRBV18	.	.	TRBJ1-1	CASSRSQGEAEAFF	TGTGCCAGCTCACGGTCCCAGGGAGAGGCTGAAGCTTTCTTT
TRBV7-2	.	TRBD2	TRBJ2-1	CASMDGLAAYNEQFF	TGTGCCAGTATGGACGGACTAGCGGCATACAATGAGCAGTTCTTC
TRBV18	few	.	TRBJ1-3	CASSLGNTIYF	TGTGCCAGCTCACTAGGAAACACCATATATTTT